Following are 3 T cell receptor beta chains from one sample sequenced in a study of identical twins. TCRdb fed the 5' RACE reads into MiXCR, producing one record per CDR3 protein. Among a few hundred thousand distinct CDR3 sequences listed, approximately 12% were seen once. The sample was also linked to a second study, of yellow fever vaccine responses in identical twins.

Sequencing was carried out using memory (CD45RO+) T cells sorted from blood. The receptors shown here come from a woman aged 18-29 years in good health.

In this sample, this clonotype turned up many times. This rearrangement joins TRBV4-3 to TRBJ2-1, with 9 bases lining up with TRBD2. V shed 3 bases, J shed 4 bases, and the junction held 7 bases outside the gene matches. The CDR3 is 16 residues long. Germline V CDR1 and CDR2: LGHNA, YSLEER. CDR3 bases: TGCGCCAGCAGCCAGGGGAGACTAGCGGTGTACAATGAGCAGTTCTTC. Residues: CASSQGRLAVYNEQFF.

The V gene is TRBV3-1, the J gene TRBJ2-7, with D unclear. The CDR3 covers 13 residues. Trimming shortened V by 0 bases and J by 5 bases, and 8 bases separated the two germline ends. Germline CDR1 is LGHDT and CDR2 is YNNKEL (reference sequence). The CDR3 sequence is CASSQDFHDEQYF. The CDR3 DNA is TGTGCCAGCAGCCAAGACTTCCACGACGAGCAGTACTTC.

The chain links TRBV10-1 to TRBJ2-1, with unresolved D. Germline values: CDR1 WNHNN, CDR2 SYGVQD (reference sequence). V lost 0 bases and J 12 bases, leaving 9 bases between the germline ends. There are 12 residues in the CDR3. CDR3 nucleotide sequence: TGCGCCAGCAGTGAGTCGACGGGCAGGCAGTTCTTC. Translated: CASSESTGRQFF.